This T cell receptor beta chain came from a study of T cells in Graves' hyperthyroidism and ophthalmopathy. This clonotype showed up many times. TCR beta CDR3 region amplification was performed from RNA transcripts. A set of HTBI primers served as the primers for a first-round RT-PCR of the TCR CDR3. TCRdb used MiXCR to reprocess the multiplex PCR reads, holding one entry per CDR3 protein. The sample records roughly 200,000 distinct CDR3 sequences, about a sixth being singletons. Looked up from germline, CDR1 is SGHTA and CDR2 is FQGNSA. The CDR3 loop spans 16 amino acids. Germline trimming cut 2 bases from V and 5 bases from J; bases unmatched to any gene: 8.

The J gene is TRBJ1-5, the V gene TRBV7-2, with 8 nucleotides matching TRBD1. Sequenced input: blood. The clonotype comes from a man aged 40-50 years with Graves' hyperthyroidism. The DNA of the CDR3 is TGTGCCAGCAGCTTATTGCCGCAGGGGGCGGATCAGCCCCAGCATTTT. Residues: CASSLLPQGADQPQHF.